The 25 T cell receptor beta chains below all came from one sample that was sequenced in a study of response to subunit inactivated influenza vaccine. One entry per CDR3 protein, called by TCRdb with MiXCR from the RT-PCR reads. The sample has approximately 530,000 distinct CDR3 sequences; about 7.6% are singletons. Sequenced material: PBMCs from blood, taken around 25 months after vaccination. These receptors came from a man between 50 and 69 years old who received an inactivated influenza vaccine.

The chain couples TRBV5-1 to TRBJ2-2; 7 nucleotides line up with TRBD1. Unmatched junction bases numbered 5, after V lost 4 bases and J lost 5 bases. CDR1 is SGHRS, CDR2 YFSETQ, per germline. This CDR3 region has 14 residues. The CDR3 is CASSPIRGTGELFF. The CDR3 bases are TGCGCCAGCAGCCCGATCAGGGGGACCGGGGAGCTGTTTTTT.

The chain links TRBV5-1 to TRBJ2-3; the match to TRBD2 covers 10 bases. From germline, CDR1 is SGHRS and CDR2 YFSETQ. The CDR3 runs to 15 residues. Unmatched junction bases numbered 5, after V lost 7 bases and J lost 0 bases. CDR3 region: CASDWTSGSTDTQYF. CDR3 coding DNA: TGCGCCAGCGACTGGACTAGCGGAAGCACAGATACGCAGTATTTT. The full variable domain, its missing parts supplied by reference TRBV5-1 and TRBJ2-3, is KAGVTQTPRYLIKTRGQQVTLSCSPISGHRSVSWYQQTPGQGLQFLFEYFSETQRNKGNFPGRFSGRQFSNSRSEMNVSTLELGDSALYLCASDWTSGSTDTQYFGPGTRLTVL.

This clonotype was counted a single time. A clone one base away is much larger, so this may be a read error. J is TRBJ2-7 and V is TRBV20-1; a weak D match, TRBD2 (6 bases). V lost 3 bases and J 6 bases, leaving 24 bases between the germline ends. Germline V gives CDR1 DFQATT, CDR2 SNEGSKA (reference sequence). This CDR3 comprises 16 residues. CDR3 in amino acids: CSASGVERRGTGEQYF. The CDR3 DNA is TGCAGTGCTAGCGGGGTCGAAAGGAGGGGTACGGGCGAGCAGTACTTC.

The CDR3 sequence: CASTSRQGTYEQYF. The CDR3 nucleotides are TGTGCCAGCACCTCAAGACAGGGAACCTACGAGCAGTACTTC. J is TRBJ2-7 and V is TRBV6-1, with 7 positions matching TRBD1. V lost 7 bases, J lost 2 bases, and 8 bases stayed unmatched. CDR3 length equals 14 residues. CDR1 is MNHNS, CDR2 SASEGT, per germline.

The rearrangement links TRBV5-8 to TRBJ1-3; maybe TRBD1 (5 bases). The CDR3 sequence is 14 residues long. Germline V CDR1 and CDR2: SGHTS, YDEGEE. The V end was cut by 0 bases, the J end by 6 bases, with 10 bases between. The CDR3 loop is CASSLARGVNTIYF. In DNA form, the CDR3 reads TGTGCCAGCAGCTTGGCCCGGGGGGTAAACACCATATATTTT.

In its sample, this clonotype was seen many times. The V gene is TRBV11-2, the J gene TRBJ1-4; unclear D gene. CDR1 SGHAT and CDR2 FQNNGV come from the germline V gene. Trimming left V 4 bases short and J 8 bases short, with 11 bases between. This CDR3 has 13 amino acids. The CDR3 region has the DNA TGTGCCAGCAGCTCGGATCTGGGCGAAAAACTGTTTTTT. The encoded protein is CASSSDLGEKLFF.

In regard to this clonotype: The junction and the germline gene differ at one end; a read error may be behind it. The gene calls are TRBV12-3 or TRBV12-4 and TRBJ1-5; D gene unclear. The CDR3 is made up of 14 amino acids. CDR3 sequence reads: CASSSELSNQSQHF. DNA for the CDR3: TGTGCCAGCAGTTCAGAGCTTAGCAATCAGTCCCAGCATTTT.

This chain connects TRBV6-1 to TRBJ1-1; TRBD1 might be the D (5 bases). CDR3 size: 16 residues. Germline loops: CDR1 MNHNS, CDR2 SASEGT. The ends were cut back, 6 bases at V and 1 base at J, with 18 bases in the middle. The CDR3 loop reads CASSPPTGLQNTEAFF. The CDR3 DNA sequence: TGTGCCAGCAGCCCCCCTACAGGTTTACAGAACACTGAAGCTTTCTTT.

The CDR3 here is CASPGRRGRYKNIQYF. Written as DNA, the CDR3 is TGCGCCAGCCCGGGAAGGAGGGGGCGATACAAAAACATTCAGTACTTC. The genes are TRBV10-1 and TRBJ2-4; weak D call: TRBD1 (7 bases). The germline V gene has CDR1 WNHNN and CDR2 SYGVQD (reference sequence). Trimming stripped 8 bases from V and 3 bases from J, with 20 bases between. The CDR3 covers 16 residues.

A few counts support this clonotype. The chain recombines TRBV25-1 with TRBJ1-2, with 9 bases identical to TRBD1. The CDR3 is 18 residues long. V lost 3 bases, J lost 1 base, and 12 bases stayed unmatched. Germline-derived CDR1 and CDR2 are MGHDK and SYGVNS. The CDR3 reads CASSDSPGQGTYNYGYTF. CDR3 coding DNA: TGTGCCAGCAGTGATTCTCCCGGACAGGGGACCTATAACTATGGCTACACCTTC.

This clonotype was seen a few times. The V gene is TRBV11-1, the J gene TRBJ2-3; 9 bases are a match to TRBD2. This CDR3 is built from 14 residues. Looked up from germline, CDR1 is SGHAT and CDR2 is FQDESV (reference sequence). V gave up 6 bases and J gave up 5 bases; unmatched junction bases: 6. The CDR3 region has the DNA TGTGCCAGCAGGCTCGGGACTAGCCAAGATACGCAGTATTTT. This gives the protein CASRLGTSQDTQYF.

This clonotype was recorded a few times. This sequence joins TRBV7-9 and TRBJ1-1; 7 nucleotides line up with TRBD1. The CDR3 sequence is 14 residues long. Trimming took 7 bases from V and 1 from J; bases not matched to a gene: 6. The germline gives CDR1 SEHNR, CDR2 FQNEAQ (reference sequence). As DNA, the CDR3 is TGTGCCAGCACCCCACAGGGGTGGAACACTGAAGCTTTCTTT. It specifies CASTPQGWNTEAFF.

This clonotype was recorded many times. J is TRBJ2-7 and V is TRBV12-3 or TRBV12-4; TRBD1 matches 8 bases. This CDR3 is 13 amino acids long. V lost 6 bases, J lost 6 bases, and 7 bases stayed unmatched. The chain's CDR3 is CASSLTGGGEQYF. The CDR3 region has the DNA TGTGCCAGCAGCCTTACAGGGGGTGGCGAGCAGTACTTC.

The rearrangement joins TRBV5-5 to TRBJ2-3; TRBD1 matches 9 bases. Germline loops: CDR1 SGHKS, CDR2 YYEKEE (reference sequence). The trim removed 3 bases at V and 3 bases at J, leaving 2 bases unmatched. The CDR3 length is 14 residues. For the CDR3, the DNA is TGTGCCAGCAGCTGGGACAGGGTTACAGATACGCAGTATTTT. Its translation is CASSWDRVTDTQYF.

This chain uses TRBV18 with TRBJ2-1; D unresolved. CDR1 and CDR2 (germline): KGHSH, LQKENI. The V gene lost 2 bases and the J gene lost 9 bases, with 5 bases spanning the gap. The CDR3 runs to 11 residues. Here the CDR3 reads CASSPGSEQFF. CDR3 nucleotide sequence: TGTGCCAGCTCACCAGGAAGTGAGCAGTTCTTC.

This clonotype was picked up a small number of times. The chain links TRBV7-2 to TRBJ1-2; D not resolved. The germline V gene has CDR1 SGHTA and CDR2 FQGNSA. The CDR3 has 15 amino acids. The V end lost 5 bases, the J end lost 0 bases, and 13 bases lay between the germline ends. The CDR3 DNA follows: TGTGCCAGCAGCACCGCCAGCCAGGCTAACTATGGCTACACCTTC. Translation: CASSTASQANYGYTF.

The gene calls are TRBV4-2 and TRBJ2-1; 16 positions match TRBD2. The CDR3 runs 20 residues. Trimming removed 0 bases from V and 4 bases from J; junction bases left unmatched: 9. The germline gives CDR1 LGHNA, CDR2 YNFKEQ. In nucleotides, the CDR3 is TGTGCCAGCAGCCAAGACCCTGGGACTAGCGGGAGGGCCATGTACAATGAGCAGTTCTTC. It translates to CASSQDPGTSGRAMYNEQFF.

This clonotype has at least ten counts. This chain joins TRBV10-1 and TRBJ1-2; possibly TRBD1 for D (6 bases). V lost 3 bases, J lost 1 base, and 15 bases lay in between. The CDR3 contains 16 residues. Germline loops: CDR1 WNHNN, CDR2 SYGVQD (reference sequence). CDR3 loop: CASSDGTRLDNYGYTF. CDR3 DNA sequence: TGCGCCAGCAGTGATGGGACAAGACTCGATAACTATGGCTACACCTTC.

This clonotype was detected ten times or more. The chain recombines TRBV18 with TRBJ2-5; no clear D. From germline, CDR1 is KGHSH and CDR2 LQKENI. V dropped 3 bases and J dropped 5 bases, with 16 bases sitting between them. The CDR3 is 15 amino acids. CDR3 bases: TGTGCCAGCTCACCTCCGGCGCTACAAGGCGAGACCCAGTACTTC. Translation gives CASSPPALQGETQYF.

This clonotype came up a few times. The chain combines TRBV12-3 or TRBV12-4 with TRBJ1-1; D not resolved. V shed 1 base and J shed 4 bases, with 16 bases lying between them. The length of the CDR3 is 16 residues. CDR3 nucleotides: TGTGCCAGCAGTTTAGTTGGGGTGGGATTGGGCACTGAAGCTTTCTTT. Protein product: CASSLVGVGLGTEAFF.

This clonotype was found a few times. The chain is built from TRBV20-1 and TRBJ2-2; D is uncertain. This CDR3 spans 11 amino acids. Germline values: CDR1 DFQATT, CDR2 SNEGSKA (reference sequence). V was clipped by 4 bases and J by 8 bases, with 8 bases between them. The CDR3 region is CSATRQGELFF. Here the CDR3 DNA reads TGCAGTGCTACTCGACAAGGGGAGCTGTTTTTT.

The V gene is TRBV18, the J gene TRBJ2-4; a weak D match, TRBD1 (7 bases). Germline CDR1 is KGHSH and CDR2 is LQKENI. Trimming left V 6 bases short and J 7 bases short, with 16 bases between. This CDR3 comprises 14 residues. CDR3 DNA: TGTGCCAGCTCGGGCGGACAGGAGGGGAACATTCAGTACTTC. Protein: CASSGGQEGNIQYF. The whole variable domain, remainder taken from reference TRBV18 and TRBJ2-4, is NAGVMQNPRHLVRRRGQEARLRCSPMKGHSHVYWYRQLPEEGLKFMVYLQKENIIDESGMPKERFSAEFPKEGPSILRIQQVVRGDSAAYFCASSGGQEGNIQYFGAGTRLSVL.

This clonotype appeared a few times. This chain joins TRBV24-1 and TRBJ2-3; TRBD2 matches 7 bases. This CDR3 is 14 amino acids long. The germline V gene encodes CDR1 KGHDR and CDR2 SFDVKD. Losses at the gene ends were 3 bases for V and 5 bases for J; bases not matched to a gene: 4. DNA for the CDR3: TGTGCCACCAGTGATGAGCCGGGAGGAGATACGCAGTATTTT. The encoded protein is CATSDEPGGDTQYF.

This clonotype was seen ten or more times. The chain joins TRBV28 to TRBJ2-7, with 7 bases lining up with TRBD1. The CDR3 has 13 residues. Looked up from germline, CDR1 is MDHEN and CDR2 is SYDVKM. The V gene end was trimmed by 7 bases and the J gene end by 0 bases; junction bases not matched to a gene: 3. The CDR3 loop is CASTGTVSYEQYF. CDR3 nucleotides: TGTGCCAGCACGGGGACAGTCTCCTACGAGCAGTACTTC.

This clonotype came up a few times. The genes are TRBV20-1 and TRBJ2-5, with D possibly being TRBD1 or TRBD2 (5 bases each). CDR1 is DFQATT and CDR2 is SNEGSKA in the germline V gene (reference sequence). The CDR3 consists of 15 residues. Trimming took 6 bases from V and 3 from J, leaving 20 bases between them. The CDR3 region is CSAEYRDRTEETQYF. The CDR3 DNA sequence: TGCAGTGCCGAGTACCGGGACCGAACGGAAGAGACCCAGTACTTC.